This T cell receptor beta chain emerged from a study of cytomegalovirus exposure and HLA in healthy donors. Trimming cost V 8 bases and J 4 bases, with 19 bases left between them. This CDR3 has 15 amino acids. The germline V gene encodes CDR1 SGHTA and CDR2 FQGNSA. In its sample, this clone was seen a few times. Its antigen is not known. Regarding the study as a whole: Being productive about 87% or about 30% of the time was typical of most TCR beta V segments in an earlier analysis. Versus the roughly 700-donor mean, an Asian-associated ancestry cluster reportedly showed fewer N-insertions in a later analysis.

Primers included in the PCR were 60 Vbeta and 13 Jbeta primers. TCRdb keeps only in-frame clones here, not all; method: immunoSEQ multiplex PCR. The sample lists roughly 150,000 clones; around 83% were seen once. This clonotype was obtained from a man aged 25-45 years in good health and CMV-seropositive. The material sequenced was PBMCs. The V call is TRBV7-2, the J call TRBJ2-3; possibly TRBD2 for D (6 bases). CDR3 sequence (DNA): TGTGCCAGCGCCTTAAAAGTCGGGAGTGCAGATACGCAGTATTTT. This sequence encodes CASALKVGSADTQYF.